The rows below give T cell receptor beta chains drawn from one sample of a study of CD8 T cells in ankylosing spondylitis. TCRdb passed the 5' RACE reads through MiXCR, listing each CDR3 protein once. The data show roughly 130,000 distinct CDR3 sequences, roughly 8.8% seen once. Material: blood, either unsorted or a sorted T cell fraction (not recorded which). The receptor set was obtained from a male donor with ankylosing spondylitis or in good health (not recorded which). Both conserved end residues are part of each CDR3. D genes are given only for firm matches. The listing skips clone size in some rows; elsewhere it reads once, few, many or a size class.

D,size,V,J,CDR3,DNA
NA,many,TRBV20-1,TRBJ1-1,CSALETTNTEAFF,TGCAGTGCTCTTGAGACAACTAACACTGAAGCTTTCTTT
TRBD2,many,TRBV24-1,TRBJ2-2,CATSDRPVAGGTGELFF,TGTGCCACCAGTGACCGCCCAGTGGCGGGAGGCACCGGGGAGCTGTTTTTT
TRBD2,many,TRBV4-2,TRBJ2-3,CASSQGSGGTDTQYF,TGTGCCAGCAGCCAAGGGAGCGGGGGCACAGATACGCAGTATTTT
NA,many,TRBV12-3/TRBV12-4,TRBJ1-2,CASSGGDIPYGYTF,TGTGCCAGCAGCGGGGGGGATATCCCCTATGGCTACACCTTC
TRBD2,many,TRBV20-1,TRBJ2-2,CSASRLAGGRELFF,TGCAGTGCTAGTAGACTAGCGGGGGGCCGGGAGCTGTTTTTT
NA,many,TRBV5-1,TRBJ1-4,CASSLRQATNEKLFF,TGCGCCAGCAGCTTGAGACAGGCAACTAATGAAAAACTGTTTTTT
TRBD1,NA,TRBV20-1,TRBJ2-1,CSARDMAEGALNEQFF,TGCAGTGCTAGAGATATGGCTGAGGGGGCTCTGAATGAGCAGTTCTTC
NA,many,TRBV12-3/TRBV12-4,TRBJ1-1,CASSPAILLTFF,TGTGCCAGCAGCCCCGCGATTCTTCTAACTTTCTTT
TRBD2,few,TRBV5-1,TRBJ2-1,CASSLTSGYAYNEQFF,TGCGCCAGCAGCTTGACTAGCGGGTATGCGTACAATGAGCAGTTCTTC
NA,many,TRBV7-9,TRBJ1-2,CASVTLEGSYGYTF,TGTGCCAGCGTTACGCTGGAGGGTAGCTATGGCTACACCTTC
NA,many,TRBV11-1,TRBJ2-5,CASSRRQNQETQYF,TGTGCCAGCAGCAGGCGACAGAACCAAGAGACCCAGTACTTC
TRBD1,many,TRBV5-1,TRBJ2-2,CASSMDRQGDTGELFF,TGCGCCAGCAGCATGGATCGACAGGGGGACACCGGGGAGCTGTTTTTT
NA,many,TRBV24-1,TRBJ2-1,CATSGDHHNEQFF,TGTGCCACCAGTGGGGATCACCACAATGAGCAGTTCTTC
TRBD2,many,TRBV10-3,TRBJ2-2,CAIGGVAGAGELFF,TGTGCCATCGGGGGGGTAGCGGGAGCCGGGGAGCTGTTTTTT
NA,many,TRBV27,TRBJ2-1,CASSPPFWSTANEQFF,TGTGCCAGCAGTCCCCCGTTTTGGTCTACCGCCAATGAGCAGTTCTTC
NA,many,TRBV2,TRBJ2-2,CASRQGGNTGELFF,TGTGCCAGCAGGCAGGGGGGAAACACCGGGGAGCTGTTTTTT
NA,many,TRBV12-3/TRBV12-4,TRBJ1-4,CASSLGGALGKLFF,TGTGCCAGCAGTTTGGGCGGGGCCTTGGGAAAACTGTTTTTT
TRBD2,few,TRBV12-3/TRBV12-4,TRBJ2-3,CASRTYSGISTDTQYF,TGTGCCAGCAGGACCTATAGCGGGATTAGCACAGATACGCAGTATTTT
NA,many,TRBV5-1,TRBJ2-2,CASSSLGSTTGELFF,TGCGCCAGCAGCTCCCTGGGGAGTACCACCGGGGAGCTGTTTTTT
NA,many,TRBV5-1,TRBJ1-5,CASSKDAGSGQPQHF,TGCGCCAGCAGCAAGGACGCGGGGTCCGGGCAGCCCCAGCATTTT
TRBD1,many,TRBV4-1,TRBJ2-3,CASSPGTGAVDTQYF,TGCGCCAGCAGCCCAGGGACAGGAGCGGTTGATACGCAGTATTTT
NA,many,TRBV5-1,TRBJ1-1,CASSLMDSLNTEAFF,TGCGCCAGCAGCTTAATGGACAGCTTGAACACTGAAGCTTTCTTT
NA,many,TRBV4-2,TRBJ2-3,CASSQESSSRKSTDTQYF,TGTGCCAGCAGCCAAGAGTCGTCCAGCAGGAAAAGCACAGATACGCAGTATTTT
NA,many,TRBV21-1,TRBJ2-7,CASREASGDYEFVQGF,TGTGCCAGCCGGGAGGCTAGCGGAGACTACGAGTTTGTGCAGGGCTTC
TRBD1,NA,TRBV28,TRBJ2-1,CASSLPGGNEQFF,TGTGCCAGCAGTTTACCAGGGGGCAATGAGCAGTTCTTC
NA,many,TRBV4-3,TRBJ2-6,CASSQEHRLGANVLTF,TGCGCCAGCAGCCAAGAACATAGGTTAGGGGCCAACGTCCTGACTTTC
NA,many,TRBV18,TRBJ2-7,CASSPHDPGQTSYEQYF,TGTGCCAGCTCACCTCATGATCCCGGGCAGACCTCCTACGAGCAGTACTTC
NA,many,TRBV19,TRBJ2-3,CASSIGDRATSDTQYF,TGTGCCAGTAGTATCGGCGACCGAGCAACATCAGATACGCAGTATTTT
NA,many,TRBV5-1,TRBJ2-4,CASSLGVLSGAKNIQYF,TGCGCCAGCAGCTTGGGAGTCCTCTCCGGGGCCAAAAACATTCAGTACTTC
TRBD1,NA,TRBV29-1,TRBJ2-5,CSASGTGTFWYETQYF,TGCAGCGCCTCCGGGACAGGGACGTTTTGGTACGAGACCCAGTACTTC
NA,many,TRBV13,TRBJ1-1,CASSLPDVRNTEAFF,TGTGCCAGCAGCCTCCCGGACGTTCGGAACACTGAAGCTTTCTTT
TRBD2,few,TRBV4-2,TRBJ2-7,CASSQDGGGRSYEQYF,TGTGCCAGCAGCCAAGACGGTGGCGGGAGGTCCTACGAGCAGTACTTC
TRBD1,many,TRBV5-1,TRBJ2-7,CASSLGTGSGEQYF,TGCGCCAGCAGCTTGGGGACAGGGTCGGGGGAGCAGTACTTC
NA,many,TRBV4-1,TRBJ2-7,CASSQGGSYEQYF,TGCGCCAGCAGCCAGGGCGGCTCCTACGAGCAGTACTTC
TRBD1,many,TRBV14,TRBJ2-1,CASSPGQGMSYNEQFF,TGTGCCAGCAGCCCCGGACAGGGAATGTCGTACAATGAGCAGTTCTTC
TRBD2,NA,TRBV29-1,TRBJ2-1,CSVEDRLLAGVNEQFF,TGCAGCGTTGAAGATCGGTTACTAGCGGGAGTCAATGAGCAGTTCTTC
TRBD1,many,TRBV27,TRBJ1-1,CASSLNTGGREAFF,TGTGCCAGCAGTCTCAACACAGGGGGCAGGGAAGCTTTCTTT
NA,many,TRBV4-1,TRBJ2-2,CASSQGEYTGELFF,TGCGCCAGCAGCCAAGGGGAGTACACCGGGGAGCTGTTTTTT
NA,many,TRBV20-1,TRBJ2-1,CSARTSPNEQFF,TGCAGTGCTAGGACTAGTCCCAATGAGCAGTTCTTC
NA,few,TRBV20-1,TRBJ2-6,CSASSGIWGGANVLTF,TGCAGTGCTAGCTCAGGGATCTGGGGTGGGGCCAACGTCCTGACTTTC
TRBD2,few,TRBV4-1,TRBJ2-7,CASSQELAETHEQYF,TGCGCCAGCAGCCAAGAACTAGCGGAGACCCACGAGCAGTACTTC
NA,many,TRBV4-2,TRBJ2-7,CASSTLGYQLSYEQYF,TGTGCCAGCAGCACCCTTGGGTATCAGCTATCCTACGAGCAGTACTTC
TRBD1,many,TRBV4-3,TRBJ2-6,CASSQDRGLFSGANVLTF,TGCGCCAGCAGCCAGGACAGGGGGTTATTCTCTGGGGCCAACGTCCTGACTTTC
TRBD1,many,TRBV12-3/TRBV12-4,TRBJ1-5,CASSPGTGKNQPQHF,TGTGCCAGCAGCCCGGGGACAGGGAAGAATCAGCCCCAGCATTTT
TRBD1,NA,TRBV7-2,TRBJ2-5,CASSLAGQGAETQYF,TGTGCCAGCAGCTTAGCGGGACAGGGGGCCGAGACCCAGTACTTC
NA,many,TRBV10-3,TRBJ2-7,CASGSLAPYEQYF,TGTGCCAGCGGCAGTTTAGCGCCCTACGAGCAGTACTTC
NA,few,TRBV15,TRBJ1-1,CATSRDWGNTEAFF,TGTGCCACCAGCAGAGATTGGGGTAACACTGAAGCTTTCTTT
NA,many,TRBV20-1,TRBJ2-1,CSARDLKGNEQFF,TGCAGTGCTAGAGATCTAAAGGGAAATGAGCAGTTCTTC
NA,many,TRBV12-3/TRBV12-4,TRBJ2-3,CASSPFSLGDTQYF,TGTGCCAGCAGTCCATTCAGCCTGGGAGATACGCAGTATTTT